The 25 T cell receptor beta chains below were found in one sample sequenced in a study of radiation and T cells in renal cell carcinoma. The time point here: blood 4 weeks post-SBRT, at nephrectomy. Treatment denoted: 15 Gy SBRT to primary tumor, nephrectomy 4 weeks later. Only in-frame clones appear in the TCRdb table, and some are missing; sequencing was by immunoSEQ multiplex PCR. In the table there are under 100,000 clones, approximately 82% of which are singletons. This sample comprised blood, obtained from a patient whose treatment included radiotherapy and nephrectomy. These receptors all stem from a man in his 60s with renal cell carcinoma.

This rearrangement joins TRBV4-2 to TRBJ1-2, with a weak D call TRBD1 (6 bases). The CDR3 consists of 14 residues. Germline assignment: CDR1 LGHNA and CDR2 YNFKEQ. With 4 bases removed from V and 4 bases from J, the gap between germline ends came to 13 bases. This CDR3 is CASSPGLDSYGYTF. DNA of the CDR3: TGTGCCAGCAGCCCCGGCTTGGACAGCTATGGCTACACCTTC.

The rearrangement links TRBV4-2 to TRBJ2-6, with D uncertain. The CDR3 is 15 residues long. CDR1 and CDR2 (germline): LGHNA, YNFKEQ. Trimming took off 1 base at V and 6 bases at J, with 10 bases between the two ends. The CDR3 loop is CASSQAPWEANVLTF. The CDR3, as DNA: TGTGCCAGCAGCCAAGCCCCTTGGGAGGCCAACGTCCTGACTTTC.

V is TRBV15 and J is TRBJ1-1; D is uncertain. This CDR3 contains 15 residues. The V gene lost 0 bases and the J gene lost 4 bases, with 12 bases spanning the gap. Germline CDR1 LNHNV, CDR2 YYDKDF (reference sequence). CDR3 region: CATSRDLGVVTEAFF. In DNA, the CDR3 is TGTGCCACCAGCAGAGATCTCGGGGTTGTCACTGAAGCTTTCTTT.

In DNA form, the CDR3 reads TGTGCCAGCAGTTACGGACCAGCCCAGGCCCAGCATTTT. It is translated as CASSYGPAQAQHF. This chain connects TRBV6-5 to TRBJ1-5; no clear D gene. Deletions cut 2 bases from V and 11 bases from J, with 13 bases between. The V gene's germline CDR1 is MNHEY and CDR2 SVGAGI. This CDR3 region has 13 residues.

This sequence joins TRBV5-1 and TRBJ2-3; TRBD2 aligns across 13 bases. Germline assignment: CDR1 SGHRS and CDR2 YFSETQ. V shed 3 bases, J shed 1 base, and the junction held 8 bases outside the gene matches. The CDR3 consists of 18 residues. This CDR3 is CASSWRTSGRVGTDTQYF. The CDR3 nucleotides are TGCGCCAGCAGCTGGCGGACTAGCGGGAGAGTCGGCACAGATACGCAGTATTTT. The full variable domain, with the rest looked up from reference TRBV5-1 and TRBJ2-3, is KAGVTQTPRYLIKTRGQQVTLSCSPISGHRSVSWYQQTPGQGLQFLFEYFSETQRNKGNFPGRFSGRQFSNSRSEMNVSTLELGDSALYLCASSWRTSGRVGTDTQYFGPGTRLTVL.

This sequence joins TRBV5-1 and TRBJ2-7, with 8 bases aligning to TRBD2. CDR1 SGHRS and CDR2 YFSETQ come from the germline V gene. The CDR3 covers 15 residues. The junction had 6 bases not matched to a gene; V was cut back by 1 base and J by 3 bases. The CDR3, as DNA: TGCGCCAGCAGCTTGAGCCCGGGAGGGAACTACGAGCAGTACTTC. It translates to CASSLSPGGNYEQYF.

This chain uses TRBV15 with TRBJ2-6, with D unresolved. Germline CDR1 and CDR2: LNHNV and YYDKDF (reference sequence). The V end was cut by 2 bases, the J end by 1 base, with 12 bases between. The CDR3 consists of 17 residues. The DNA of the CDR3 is TGTGCCACCAGCAGACAATCGTTGCCGTCTGGGGCCAACGTCCTGACTTTC. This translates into CATSRQSLPSGANVLTF.

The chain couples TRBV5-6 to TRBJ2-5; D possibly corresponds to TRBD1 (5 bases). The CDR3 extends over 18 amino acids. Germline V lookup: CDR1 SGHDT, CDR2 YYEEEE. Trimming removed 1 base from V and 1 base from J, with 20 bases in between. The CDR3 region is CASSLYPLQGHSQETQYF. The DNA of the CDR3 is TGTGCCAGCAGCTTGTACCCCCTCCAGGGCCACTCCCAAGAGACCCAGTACTTC.

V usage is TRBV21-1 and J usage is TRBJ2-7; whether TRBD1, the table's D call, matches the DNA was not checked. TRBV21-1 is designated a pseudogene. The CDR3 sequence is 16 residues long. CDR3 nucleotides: TGTGCCAGCAGCAAACAATCCCCAGGATTATCCTACGAGCAGTACTTC. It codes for CASSKQSPGLSYEQYF.

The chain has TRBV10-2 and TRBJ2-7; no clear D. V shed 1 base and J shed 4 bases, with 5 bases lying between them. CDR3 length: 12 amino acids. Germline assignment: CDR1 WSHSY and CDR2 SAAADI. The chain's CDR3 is CASSEYEYEQYF. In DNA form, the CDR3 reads TGCGCCAGCAGTGAGTATGAATACGAGCAGTACTTC.

CDR3 protein: CAISDRDARFQPQHF. In nucleotides, the CDR3 is TGTGCCATCAGTGACCGGGACGCCAGATTTCAGCCCCAGCATTTT. V is TRBV10-3 and J is TRBJ1-5; TRBD1 is a possible D gene (5 bases). The CDR3 is 15 amino acids. Germline V gene data show CDR1 as ENHRY and CDR2 as SYGVKD. The germline V and J ends were trimmed by 3 bases and 6 bases, with 15 bases remaining between them.

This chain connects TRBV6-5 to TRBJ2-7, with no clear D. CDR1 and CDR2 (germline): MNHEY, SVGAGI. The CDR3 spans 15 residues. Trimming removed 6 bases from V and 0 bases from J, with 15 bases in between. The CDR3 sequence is CASRLKQRSSYEQYF. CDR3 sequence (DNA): TGTGCCAGCAGGCTTAAGCAGAGAAGCTCCTACGAGCAGTACTTC.

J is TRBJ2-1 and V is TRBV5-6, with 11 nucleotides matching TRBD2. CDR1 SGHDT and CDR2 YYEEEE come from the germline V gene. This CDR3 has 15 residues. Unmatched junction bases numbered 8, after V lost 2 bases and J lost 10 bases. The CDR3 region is CASSFGTSGLREQFF. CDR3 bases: TGTGCCAGCAGCTTCGGGACTAGCGGTCTACGGGAGCAGTTCTTC.

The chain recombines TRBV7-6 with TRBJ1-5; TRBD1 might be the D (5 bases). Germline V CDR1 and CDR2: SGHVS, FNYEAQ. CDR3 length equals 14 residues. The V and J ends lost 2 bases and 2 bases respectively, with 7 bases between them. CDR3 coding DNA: TGTGCCAGCAGCTTAAGGGGTCGCAATCAGCCCCAGCATTTT. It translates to CASSLRGRNQPQHF.

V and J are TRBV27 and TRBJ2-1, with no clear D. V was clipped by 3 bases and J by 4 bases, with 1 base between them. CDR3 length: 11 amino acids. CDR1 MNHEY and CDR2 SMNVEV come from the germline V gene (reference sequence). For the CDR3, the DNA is TGTGCCAGCAGTTTGTACAATGAGCAGTTCTTC. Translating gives CASSLYNEQFF.

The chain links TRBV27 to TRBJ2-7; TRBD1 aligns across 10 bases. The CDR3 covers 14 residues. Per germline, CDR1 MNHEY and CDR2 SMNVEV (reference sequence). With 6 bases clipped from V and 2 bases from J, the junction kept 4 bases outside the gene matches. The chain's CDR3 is CASRTGTGAYEQYF. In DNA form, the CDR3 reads TGTGCCAGCAGAACCGGGACAGGGGCCTACGAGCAGTACTTC.

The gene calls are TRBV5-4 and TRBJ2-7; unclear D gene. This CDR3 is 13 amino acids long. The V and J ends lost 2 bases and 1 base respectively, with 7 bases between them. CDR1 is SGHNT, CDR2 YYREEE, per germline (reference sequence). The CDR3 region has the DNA TGTGCCAGCAGCTTTCAGTTTTCCTACGAGCAGTACTTC. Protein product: CASSFQFSYEQYF.

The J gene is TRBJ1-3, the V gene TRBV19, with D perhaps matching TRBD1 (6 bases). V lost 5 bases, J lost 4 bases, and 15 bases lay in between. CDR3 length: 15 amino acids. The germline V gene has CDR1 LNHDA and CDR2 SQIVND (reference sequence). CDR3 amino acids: CASSGSRGSGNTIYF. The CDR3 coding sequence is TGTGCCAGTAGTGGATCCAGGGGATCCGGAAACACCATATATTTT.

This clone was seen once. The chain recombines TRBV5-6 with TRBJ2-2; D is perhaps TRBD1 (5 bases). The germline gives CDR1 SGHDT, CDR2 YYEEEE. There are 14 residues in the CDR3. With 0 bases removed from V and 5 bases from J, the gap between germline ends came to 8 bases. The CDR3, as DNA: TGTGCCAGCAGCTTGGTCAGGGCGACCGGGGAGCTGTTTTTT. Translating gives CASSLVRATGELFF.

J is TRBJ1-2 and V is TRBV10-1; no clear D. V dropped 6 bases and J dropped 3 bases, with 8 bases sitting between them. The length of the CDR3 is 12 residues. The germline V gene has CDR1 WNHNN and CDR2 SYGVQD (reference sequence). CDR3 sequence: CASRTLDYGYTF. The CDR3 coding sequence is TGCGCCAGCAGGACATTGGACTATGGCTACACCTTC.

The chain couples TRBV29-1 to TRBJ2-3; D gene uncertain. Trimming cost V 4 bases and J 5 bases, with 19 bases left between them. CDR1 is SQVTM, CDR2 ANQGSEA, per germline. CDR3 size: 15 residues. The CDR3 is CSVVPEMRTQDTQYF. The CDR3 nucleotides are TGCAGCGTTGTACCTGAAATGAGGACCCAAGATACGCAGTATTTT.

CDR3 nucleotides: TGTGCCAGCAGCTTACGGAGCACAGATACGCAGTATTTT. It codes for CASSLRSTDTQYF. V and J are TRBV13 and TRBJ2-3; D not resolved. The germline V gene encodes CDR1 PRHDT and CDR2 FYEKMQ (reference sequence). The CDR3 is made up of 13 amino acids. V was trimmed by 2 bases and J by 0 bases, leaving 3 bases between them. Combining the CDR3 with reference TRBV13 and TRBJ2-3 gives the whole variable domain AAGVIQSPRHLIKEKRETATLKCYPIPRHDTVYWYQQGPGQDPQFLISFYEKMQSDKGSIPDRFSAQQFSDYHSELNMSSLELGDSALYFCASSLRSTDTQYFGPGTRLTVL.

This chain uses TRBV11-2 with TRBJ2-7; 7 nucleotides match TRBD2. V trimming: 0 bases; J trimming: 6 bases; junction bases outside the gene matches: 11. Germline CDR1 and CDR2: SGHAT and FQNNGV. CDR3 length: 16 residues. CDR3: CASSLDRLAALGEQYF. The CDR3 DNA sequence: TGTGCCAGCAGCTTAGATCGGCTAGCGGCTTTAGGCGAGCAGTACTTC.

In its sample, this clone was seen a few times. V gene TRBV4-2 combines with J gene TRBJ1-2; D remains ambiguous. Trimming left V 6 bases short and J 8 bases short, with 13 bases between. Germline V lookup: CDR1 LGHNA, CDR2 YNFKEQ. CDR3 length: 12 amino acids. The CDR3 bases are TGTGCCAGCAGATTAAACAGAGACGGCTACACCTTC. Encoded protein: CASRLNRDGYTF.

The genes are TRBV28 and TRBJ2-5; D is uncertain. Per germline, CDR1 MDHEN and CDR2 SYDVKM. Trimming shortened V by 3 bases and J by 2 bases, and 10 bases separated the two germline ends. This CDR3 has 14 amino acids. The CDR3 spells CASSLSSLQETQYF. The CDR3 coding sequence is TGTGCCAGCAGTTTGAGCAGCTTACAAGAGACCCAGTACTTC.